This TCR beta chain was captured in a study of cytotoxic CD8 clonotypes in ibrutinib-treated CLL. Overall study: Sequenced samples delivered averages of 270,000 or so productive templates and roughly 100,000 productive rearrangements.

Findings and caveats of the study: The study found public clonotypes uncommon, contracting or stable on treatment.

Only in-frame clones appear in the TCRdb table, and some are missing; sequencing was by immunoSEQ multiplex PCR. Of about 250,000 clones detected, roughly 74% appear once; the ten largest clones hold 15% to 17%. This CDR3 comprises 15 residues. The germline gives CDR1 MNHNY, CDR2 SVGAGI (reference sequence). The junction had 15 bases not matched to a gene; V was cut back by 8 bases and J by 5 bases. A note on this clone: Its antigen is as yet unknown.

The genes are TRBV6-6 and TRBJ2-7, with TRBD2 matching 7 bases. The sequence was collected from a human donor with chronic lymphocytic leukemia. Sequencing used PBMCs, obtained after 24 months of ibrutinib treatment. CDR3 DNA sequence: TGTGCCAGCGGACTCCCTCTAACGGGAGGTAACGAGCAGTACTTC. It codes for CASGLPLTGGNEQYF.